This T cell receptor (beta chain) was identified during a study of blood T cell repertoires in COVID-19. This clone was detected only once. Germline loops: CDR1 MNHNS, CDR2 SASEGT. V lost 2 bases and J lost 4, with 6 bases in between. The CDR3 runs to 13 residues. Profiled with immunoSEQ multiplex PCR; TCRdb holds only in-frame clones, not every one. The profile shows 140,000 to 150,000 clones, around 83% of them singletons. This clonotype was sampled from a human donor with acute or convalescent COVID-19. The donor label of this sample is uncertain. The sequenced material came from peripheral blood. The chain carries TRBV6-1 and TRBJ1-5; D is ambiguous. The CDR3 DNA sequence: TGTGCCAGCAGTGAACCGGGTAATCAGCCCCAGCATTTT. Translating gives CASSEPGNQPQHF.